This T cell receptor beta chain was observed in a study of PD-L1 blockade in urothelial cancer. In the study overall: The study recovered a median of roughly 150,000 T cells per blood sample. Overall study findings and caveats: TCR clonality was measured in pretreatment peripheral blood. Clonality below the median predicted better survival.

Libraries were prepared by immunoSEQ multiplex PCR; TCRdb keeps only in-frame clonotypes and omits some of them. The table has about 30,000 clones, 79% seen once. The trim removed 6 bases at V and 6 bases at J, leaving 11 bases unmatched. CDR1 and CDR2 (germline): SQVTM, ANQGSEA. The CDR3 length is 14 residues. On this clone itself: Its antigen is not known.

As to time point: peripheral blood 6 weeks after treatment start. The sequence was obtained from a man in his sixties or seventies with urothelial cancer. This specimen consisted of PBMCs, obtained around atezolizumab (anti-PD-L1) treatment. The gene calls are TRBV29-1 and TRBJ1-5; 7 bases fit TRBD1. CDR3 DNA: TGCAGCGTAGGAACAGGGGCCAGGGGTCAGCCCCAGCATTTT. It translates to CSVGTGARGQPQHF.